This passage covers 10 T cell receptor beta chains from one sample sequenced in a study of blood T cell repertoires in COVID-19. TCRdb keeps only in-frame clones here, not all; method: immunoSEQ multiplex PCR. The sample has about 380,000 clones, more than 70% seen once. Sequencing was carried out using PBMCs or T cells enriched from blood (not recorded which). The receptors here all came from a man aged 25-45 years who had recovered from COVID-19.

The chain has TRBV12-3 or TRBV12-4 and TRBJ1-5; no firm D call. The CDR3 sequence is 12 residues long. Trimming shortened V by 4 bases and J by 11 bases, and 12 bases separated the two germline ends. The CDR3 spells CASSSTLKSQHF. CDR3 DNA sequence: TGTGCCAGCAGTTCCACTCTGAAGTCCCAGCATTTT.

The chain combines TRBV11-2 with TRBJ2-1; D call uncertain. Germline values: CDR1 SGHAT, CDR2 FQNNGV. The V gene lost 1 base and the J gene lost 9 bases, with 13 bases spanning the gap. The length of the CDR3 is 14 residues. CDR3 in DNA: TGTGCCAGCAGCTTAGGTGACTCCTCCCGTGAGCAGTTCTTC. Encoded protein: CASSLGDSSREQFF.

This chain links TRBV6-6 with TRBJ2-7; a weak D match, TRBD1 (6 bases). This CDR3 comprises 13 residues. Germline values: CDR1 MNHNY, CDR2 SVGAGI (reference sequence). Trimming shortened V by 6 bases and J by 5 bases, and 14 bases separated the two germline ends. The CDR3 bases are TGTGCCAGCAGCGGCGGTAACAGGGACGAGCAGTACTTC. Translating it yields CASSGGNRDEQYF.

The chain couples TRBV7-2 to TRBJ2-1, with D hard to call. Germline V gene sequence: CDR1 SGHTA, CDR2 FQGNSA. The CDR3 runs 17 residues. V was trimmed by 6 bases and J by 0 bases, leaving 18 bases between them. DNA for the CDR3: TGTGCCAGCAGGGTCTCGAGACATCCGAGCTCCTACAATGAGCAGTTCTTC. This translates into CASRVSRHPSSYNEQFF. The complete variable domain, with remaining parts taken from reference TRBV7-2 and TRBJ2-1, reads GAGVSQSPSNKVTEKGKDVELRCDPISGHTALYWYRQSLGQGLEFLIYFQGNSAPDKSGLPSDRFSAERTGGSVSTLTIQRTQQEDSAVYLCASRVSRHPSSYNEQFFGPGTRLTVL.

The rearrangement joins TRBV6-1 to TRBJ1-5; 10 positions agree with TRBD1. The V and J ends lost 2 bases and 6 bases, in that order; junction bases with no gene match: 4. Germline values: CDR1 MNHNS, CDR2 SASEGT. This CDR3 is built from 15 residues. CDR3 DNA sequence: TGTGCCAGCAGTGAACCCGGACAGGGGGGTCAGCCCCAGCATTTT. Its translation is CASSEPGQGGQPQHF.

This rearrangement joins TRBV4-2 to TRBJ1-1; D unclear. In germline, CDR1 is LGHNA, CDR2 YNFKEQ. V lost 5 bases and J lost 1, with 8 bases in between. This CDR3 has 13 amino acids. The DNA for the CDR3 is TGTGCCAGCAGCACTCGCGAGAACACTGAAGCTTTCTTT. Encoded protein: CASSTRENTEAFF.

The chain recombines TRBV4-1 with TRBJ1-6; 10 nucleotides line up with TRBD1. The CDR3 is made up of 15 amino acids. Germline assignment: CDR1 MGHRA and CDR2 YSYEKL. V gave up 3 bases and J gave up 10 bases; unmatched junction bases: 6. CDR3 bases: TGCGCCAGCAGCCAGAACCGGGACAGGGGCTCACCCCTCCACTTT. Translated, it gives CASSQNRDRGSPLHF.

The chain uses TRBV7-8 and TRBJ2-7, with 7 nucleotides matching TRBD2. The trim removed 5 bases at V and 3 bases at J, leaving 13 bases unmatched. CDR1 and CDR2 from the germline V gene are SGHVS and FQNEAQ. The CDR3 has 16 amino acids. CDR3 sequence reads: CASSPQGGGTYYEQYF. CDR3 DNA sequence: TGTGCCAGCAGCCCGCAGGGCGGGGGAACCTACTACGAGCAGTACTTC.

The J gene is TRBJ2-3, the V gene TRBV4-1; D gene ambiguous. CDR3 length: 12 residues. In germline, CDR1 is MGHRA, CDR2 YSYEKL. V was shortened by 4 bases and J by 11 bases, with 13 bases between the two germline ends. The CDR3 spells CASSLNREKQYF. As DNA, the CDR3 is TGCGCCAGCAGCCTAAACCGAGAGAAGCAGTATTTT.

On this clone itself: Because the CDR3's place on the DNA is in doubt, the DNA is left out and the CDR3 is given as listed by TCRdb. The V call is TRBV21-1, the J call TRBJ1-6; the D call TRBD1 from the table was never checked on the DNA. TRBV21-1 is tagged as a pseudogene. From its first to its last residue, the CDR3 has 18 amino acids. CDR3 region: CASSKRWGQGTIGSPLHF.